The 21 T cell receptor beta chains presented below share a single source sample, sequenced in a study of T cells in tuberculosis. The data were produced by immunoSEQ multiplex PCR, yet TCRdb's version contains in-frame clones alone and is incomplete. The data hold 20,000 to 25,000 clones, with over 75% observed a single time. This sample's time point: new active TB diagnosis, blood taken before or within 7 days of starting treatment. The sequenced sample was PBMCs, obtained at tuberculosis diagnosis. Receptor source: an adult with tuberculosis.

The V and J genes are TRBV5-1 and TRBJ1-4; 7 bases map to TRBD1. After removal of 4 bases from V and 4 bases from J, the junction contained 7 bases not matched to a gene. This CDR3 contains 15 residues. Germline V gene lookup returns CDR1 SGHRS and CDR2 YFSETQ. CDR3 amino acids: CASSTRGSDNEKLFF. Here the CDR3 DNA reads TGCGCCAGCAGCACCAGGGGGAGCGATAATGAAAAACTGTTTTTT.

V usage is TRBV30 and J usage is TRBJ1-4; D is uncertain. The length of the CDR3 is 13 residues. V lost 8 bases and J 8 bases, leaving 18 bases between the germline ends. CDR1 and CDR2 (germline): GTSNPN, SVGIG (reference sequence). The CDR3 reads CALYRLPGEKLFF. In DNA form, the CDR3 reads TGTGCCCTCTATAGGCTCCCCGGGGAAAAACTGTTTTTT.

This clone has a handful of counts. This sequence joins TRBV4-2 and TRBJ1-6, with TRBD1 as a possible D gene (5 bases). CDR1 LGHNA and CDR2 YNFKEQ come from the germline V gene. The CDR3 has 15 amino acids. Trimming took off 0 bases at V and 10 bases at J, with 13 bases between the two ends. The CDR3 region is CASSQEEGRKSPLHF. The DNA of the CDR3 is TGTGCCAGCAGCCAAGAGGAGGGGCGAAAATCACCCCTCCACTTT.

V and J are TRBV4-3 and TRBJ1-2; maybe TRBD1 (6 bases). The CDR3 loop spans 15 amino acids. Germline values: CDR1 LGHNA, CDR2 YSLEER. V shed 4 bases and J shed 6 bases, with 18 bases lying between them. The CDR3 loop is CASSPNRGGRDGYTF. Written as DNA, the CDR3 is TGCGCCAGCAGCCCGAATAGAGGGGGGAGGGATGGCTACACCTTC.

V and J are TRBV25-1 and TRBJ2-5; TRBD1 aligns across 7 bases. V trimming: 8 bases; J trimming: 5 bases; junction bases outside the gene matches: 8. This CDR3 is 13 amino acids long. The germline V gene has CDR1 MGHDK and CDR2 SYGVNS. The CDR3 here is CASGRQGRETQYF. The CDR3 DNA is TGTGCCAGCGGTCGACAGGGTAGGGAGACCCAGTACTTC.

The chain joins TRBV7-8 to TRBJ1-3; 7 bases are a match to TRBD1. Trimming removed 5 bases from V and 0 bases from J; junction bases left unmatched: 1. This CDR3 is 14 amino acids long. In germline, CDR1 is SGHVS, CDR2 FQNEAQ. CDR3 sequence reads: CASSHRGSGNTIYF. Here the CDR3 DNA reads TGTGCCAGCAGCCACAGGGGCTCTGGAAACACCATATATTTT. Drawing the rest from reference TRBV7-8 and TRBJ1-3, the complete variable domain is GAGVSQSPRYKVAKRGQDVALRCDPISGHVSLFWYQQALGQGPEFLTYFQNEAQLDKSGLPSDRFFAERPEGSVSTLKIQRTQQEDSAVYLCASSHRGSGNTIYFGEGSWLTVV.

The chain is built from TRBV28 and TRBJ1-2; 7 nucleotides line up with TRBD1. The germline CDR1 and CDR2 sequences are MDHEN and SYDVKM. V lost 5 bases, J lost 3 bases, and 9 bases stayed unmatched. The CDR3 consists of 15 residues. CDR3 coding DNA: TGTGCCAGCAGTAGTGGATCGACAGGGTACTATGGCTACACCTTC. This codes for CASSSGSTGYYGYTF.

V usage is TRBV7-2 and J usage is TRBJ1-5; 8 positions match TRBD1. The V gene end was trimmed by 5 bases and the J gene end by 6 bases; junction bases not matched to a gene: 9. Germline V gene sequence: CDR1 SGHTA, CDR2 FQGNSA. This CDR3 has 15 amino acids. The CDR3 region has the DNA TGTGCCAGCAGCGCGGACAGGGTTGTTGGTCAGCCCCAGCATTTT. Its protein is CASSADRVVGQPQHF.

Written as DNA, the CDR3 is TGTGCCAGCAGCTTAAACAGGTTAAATGAGCAGTTCTTC. It encodes CASSLNRLNEQFF. This chain links TRBV11-3 with TRBJ2-1; possibly TRBD1 for D (5 bases). CDR3 size: 13 residues. V was shortened by 2 bases and J by 7 bases, with 9 bases between the two germline ends. Germline CDR1 and CDR2: SGHNT and YENEEA. Full variable domain (outside the CDR3, taken from reference TRBV11-3 and TRBJ2-1): EAGVVQSPRYKIIEKKQPVAFWCNPISGHNTLYWYLQNLGQGPELLIRYENEEAVDDSQLPKDRFSAERLKGVDSTLKIQPAELGDSAVYLCASSLNRLNEQFFGPGTRLTVL.

The chain has TRBV27 and TRBJ1-1; D uncertain. There are 12 residues in the CDR3. Germline loops: CDR1 MNHEY, CDR2 SMNVEV (reference sequence). Trimming cost V 3 bases and J 5 bases, with 7 bases left between them. The CDR3 protein is CASSLSGTEAFF. The CDR3 DNA follows: TGTGCCAGCAGTTTGTCGGGGACTGAAGCTTTCTTT.

The chain recombines TRBV5-8 with TRBJ2-5; TRBD2 aligns across 10 bases. With 6 bases clipped from V and 1 base from J, the junction kept 6 bases outside the gene matches. The CDR3 has 15 residues. Looked up from germline, CDR1 is SGHTS and CDR2 is YDEGEE. This chain's CDR3 is CASTDSGRFQETQYF. The DNA of the CDR3 is TGTGCCAGCACAGATAGCGGGAGGTTCCAAGAGACCCAGTACTTC.

The chain is built from TRBV5-5 and TRBJ2-7; 9 positions agree with TRBD2. With V trimmed by 3 bases and J by 4 bases, 8 bases remained unmatched. Per the germline V gene, CDR1 is SGHKS and CDR2 is YYEKEE (reference sequence). This CDR3 spans 15 amino acids. CDR3 nucleotide sequence: TGTGCCAGCAGCTCCGCTAGCGGGAACTCTTACGAGCAGTACTTC. Its translation is CASSSASGNSYEQYF.

J is TRBJ2-7 and V is TRBV7-9; 9 bases agree with TRBD1. CDR1 and CDR2 (germline): SEHNR, FQNEAQ (reference sequence). Trimming at V came to 7 bases and at J to 5 bases, leaving 9 bases not matched to a gene. This CDR3 comprises 14 residues. The CDR3, as DNA: TGTGCCAGCACTCGAGACAGGGGGATCCACGAGCAGTACTTC. It specifies CASTRDRGIHEQYF.

CDR3 bases: TGTGCCAGCAGTAGTTGGGCCAATCAGCCCCAGCATTTT. Translating it yields CASSSWANQPQHF. V and J are TRBV7-6 and TRBJ1-5; D is ambiguous. The CDR3 is 13 amino acids. CDR1 and CDR2 from the germline V gene are SGHVS and FNYEAQ. The germline V and J ends were trimmed by 6 bases and 3 bases, with 9 bases remaining between them. Using reference TRBV7-6 and TRBJ1-5 for the parts outside the CDR3, the full variable domain is GAGVSQSPRYKVTKRGQDVALRCDPISGHVSLYWYRQALGQGPEFLTYFNYEAQQDKSGLPNDRFSAERPEGSISTLTIQRTEQRDSAMYRCASSSWANQPQHFGDGTRLSIL.

This clone was seen once. The chain uses TRBV7-9 and TRBJ2-7, with D perhaps TRBD1 (6 bases). The CDR3 runs to 15 residues. Germline values: CDR1 SEHNR, CDR2 FQNEAQ (reference sequence). The V and J ends lost 5 bases and 5 bases respectively, with 19 bases between them. CDR3 sequence: CASSEMGTGKDEQYF. In DNA, the CDR3 is TGTGCCAGCAGCGAAATGGGAACAGGGAAAGACGAGCAGTACTTC.

This chain joins TRBV10-3 and TRBJ1-5; 8 nucleotides agree with TRBD1. CDR3 size: 14 residues. Losses at the gene ends were 4 bases for V and 1 base for J; bases not matched to a gene: 0. Per the germline V gene, CDR1 is ENHRY and CDR2 is SYGVKD. This chain's CDR3 is CAISGDRSNQPQHF. The CDR3 coding sequence is TGTGCCATCAGTGGGGACAGGAGCAATCAGCCCCAGCATTTT.

This clone was found a few times. The chain employs TRBV6-1 and TRBJ2-1, with 14 bases matching TRBD2. The CDR3 covers 15 residues. V trimming: 5 bases; J trimming: 10 bases; junction bases outside the gene matches: 7. Germline V gene sequence: CDR1 MNHNS, CDR2 SASEGT. This chain's CDR3 is CASSRLAGGREEQFF. The CDR3 DNA reads as TGTGCCAGCAGTCGACTAGCGGGGGGGCGGGAGGAGCAGTTCTTC.

The chain carries TRBV9 and TRBJ2-6; 8 bases align to TRBD1. The CDR3 has 19 residues. The junction had 11 bases not matched to a gene; V was cut back by 3 bases and J by 0 bases. Germline CDR1 and CDR2: SGDLS and YYNGEE. CDR3 amino acids: CASSAPRGDRISGANVLTF. The DNA of the CDR3 is TGTGCCAGCAGCGCCCCCAGGGGGGACAGGATCTCTGGGGCCAACGTCCTGACTTTC.

The rearrangement links TRBV6-4 to TRBJ1-2; 8 bases are shared with TRBD1. This CDR3 region has 13 residues. The V and J ends lost 8 bases and 8 bases, in that order; junction bases with no gene match: 10. The germline CDR1 and CDR2 sequences are MRHNA and SNTAGT. The CDR3 nucleotides read TGTGCCAGCGGATACAGGGGGGATTGCGGCTACACCTTC. Amino acids: CASGYRGDCGYTF.

This rearrangement joins TRBV7-8 to TRBJ1-1, with D perhaps matching TRBD1 (5 bases). V gave up 3 bases and J gave up 4 bases, with 9 bases separating them. The V gene's germline CDR1 is SGHVS and CDR2 FQNEAQ. The CDR3 contains 13 residues. CDR3 sequence: CASSLTVSTEAFF. The DNA of the CDR3 is TGTGCCAGCAGCTTGACAGTTTCCACTGAAGCTTTCTTT.

The rearrangement links TRBV11-2 to TRBJ1-1; TRBD1 might be the D (5 bases). V was trimmed by 5 bases and J by 1 base, leaving 11 bases between them. There are 14 residues in the CDR3. The germline gives CDR1 SGHAT, CDR2 FQNNGV. The CDR3 DNA reads TGTGCCAGCAGCGGCCAGGGAGGGAACACTGAAGCTTTCTTT. Translating it yields CASSGQGGNTEAFF.